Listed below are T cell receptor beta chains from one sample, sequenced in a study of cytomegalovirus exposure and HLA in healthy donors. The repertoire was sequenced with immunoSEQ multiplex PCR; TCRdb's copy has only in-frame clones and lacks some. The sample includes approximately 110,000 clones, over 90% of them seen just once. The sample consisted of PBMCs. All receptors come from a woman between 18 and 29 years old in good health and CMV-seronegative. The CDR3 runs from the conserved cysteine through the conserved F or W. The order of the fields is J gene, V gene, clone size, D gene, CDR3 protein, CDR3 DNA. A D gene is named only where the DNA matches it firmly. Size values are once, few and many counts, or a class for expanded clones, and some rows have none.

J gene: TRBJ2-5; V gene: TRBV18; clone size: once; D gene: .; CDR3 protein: CASSPGFGGETQYF; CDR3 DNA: TGTGCCAGCTCACCTGGGTTCGGAGGAGAGACCCAGTACTTC
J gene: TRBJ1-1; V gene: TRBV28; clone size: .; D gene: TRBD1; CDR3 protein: CASSFPPTGVSTEAFF; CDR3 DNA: TGTGCCAGCAGTTTTCCCCCGACAGGGGTAAGCACTGAAGCTTTCTTT
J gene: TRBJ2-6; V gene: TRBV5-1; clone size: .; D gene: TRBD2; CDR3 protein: CASSSPGGLAGVSGANVLTF; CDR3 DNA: TGCGCCAGCAGCTCGCCGGGCGGACTAGCGGGAGTTTCTGGGGCCAACGTCCTGACTTTC
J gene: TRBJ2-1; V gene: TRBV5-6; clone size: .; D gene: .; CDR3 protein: CASSSPGIPYNEQFF; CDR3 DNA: TGTGCCAGCAGCTCCCCAGGGATTCCCTACAATGAGCAGTTCTTC
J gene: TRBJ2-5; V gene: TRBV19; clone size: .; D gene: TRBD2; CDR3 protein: CASSIHRTSGLGETQYF; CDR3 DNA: TGTGCCAGTAGTATACACCGGACTAGTGGCCTCGGTGAGACCCAGTACTTC
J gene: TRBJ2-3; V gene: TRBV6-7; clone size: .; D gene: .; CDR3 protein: CASWARFAGATDTQYF; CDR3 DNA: TGTGCCAGCTGGGCACGTTTTGCGGGGGCCACAGATACGCAGTATTTT
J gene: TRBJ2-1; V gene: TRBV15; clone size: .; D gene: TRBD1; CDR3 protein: CATSRARQGGNEQFF; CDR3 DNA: TGTGCCACCAGCAGAGCTCGACAGGGGGGGAATGAGCAGTTCTTC
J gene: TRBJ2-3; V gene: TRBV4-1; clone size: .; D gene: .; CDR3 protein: CASSQGISGVVGTDTQYF; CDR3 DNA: TGCGCCAGCAGCCAAGGGATTTCAGGGGTGGTCGGCACAGATACGCAGTATTTT
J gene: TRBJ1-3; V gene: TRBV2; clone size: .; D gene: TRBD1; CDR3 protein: CASSEALGTGETIYF; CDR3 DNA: TGTGCCAGCAGTGAAGCGCTGGGGACAGGGGAAACCATATATTTT
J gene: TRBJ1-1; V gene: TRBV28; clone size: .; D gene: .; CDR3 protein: CASTTVRMNTEAFF; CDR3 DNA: TGTGCCAGCACCACTGTCAGGATGAACACTGAAGCTTTCTTT
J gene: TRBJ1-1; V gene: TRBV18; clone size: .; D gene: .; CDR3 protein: CASSPVSGRENTEAFF; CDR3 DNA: TGTGCCAGCTCCCCGGTTAGTGGGCGAGAGAACACTGAAGCTTTCTTT
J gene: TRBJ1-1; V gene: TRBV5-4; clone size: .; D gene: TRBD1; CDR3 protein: CASSSPGQGVNTEAFF; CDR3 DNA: TGTGCCAGCAGCTCGCCGGGACAGGGTGTCAACACTGAAGCTTTCTTT
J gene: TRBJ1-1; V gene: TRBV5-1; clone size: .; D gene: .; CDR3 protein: CASSLDRTITEAFF; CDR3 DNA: TGCGCCAGCAGCTTGGACAGGACAATCACTGAAGCTTTCTTT
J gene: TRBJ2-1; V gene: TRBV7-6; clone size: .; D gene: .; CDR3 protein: CASSLIAERNNEQFF; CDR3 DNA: TGTGCCAGCAGCCTTATAGCGGAGAGAAACAATGAGCAGTTCTTC
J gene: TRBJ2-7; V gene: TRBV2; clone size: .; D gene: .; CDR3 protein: CASSEGPYSYEQYF; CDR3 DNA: TGTGCCAGCAGTGAAGGTCCGTACTCCTACGAGCAGTACTTC
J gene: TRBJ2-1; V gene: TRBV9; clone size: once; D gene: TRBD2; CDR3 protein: CASQGGLAGVGEQFF; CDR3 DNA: TGTGCCAGTCAAGGGGGACTAGCGGGGGTGGGTGAGCAGTTCTTC
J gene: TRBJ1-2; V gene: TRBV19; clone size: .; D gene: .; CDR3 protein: CASSTDTYPNYGYTF; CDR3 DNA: TGTGCCAGTAGTACCGACACCTACCCGAACTATGGCTACACCTTC
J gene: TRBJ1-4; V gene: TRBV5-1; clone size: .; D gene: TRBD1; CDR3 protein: CASSPGQGVGTNEKLFF; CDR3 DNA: TGCGCCAGCAGCCCTGGACAGGGGGTTGGTACTAATGAAAAACTGTTTTTT
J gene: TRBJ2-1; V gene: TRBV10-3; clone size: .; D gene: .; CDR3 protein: CAISEPTYNEQFF; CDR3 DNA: TGTGCCATCAGTGAGCCCACCTACAATGAGCAGTTCTTC
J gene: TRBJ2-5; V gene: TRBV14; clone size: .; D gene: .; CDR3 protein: CASSQTGSETQYF; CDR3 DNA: TGTGCCAGCAGCCAAACAGGGAGCGAGACCCAGTACTTC
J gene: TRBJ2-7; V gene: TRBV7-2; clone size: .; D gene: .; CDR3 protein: CASSRLSAYEQYF; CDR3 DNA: TGTGCCAGCAGCCGACTAAGCGCCTACGAGCAGTACTTC
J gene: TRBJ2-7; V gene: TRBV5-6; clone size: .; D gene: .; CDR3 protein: CASSLYGRQSYEQYF; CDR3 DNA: TGTGCCAGCAGCTTGTATGGCAGGCAATCCTACGAGCAGTACTTC
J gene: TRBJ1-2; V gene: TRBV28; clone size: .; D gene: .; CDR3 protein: CASTIGGVYGYTF; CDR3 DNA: TGTGCCAGCACCATCGGAGGAGTCTATGGCTACACCTTC
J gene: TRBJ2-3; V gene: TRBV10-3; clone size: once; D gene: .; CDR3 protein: CAISPGVRDTQYF; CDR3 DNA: TGTGCCATCAGCCCAGGGGTTAGAGATACGCAGTATTTT
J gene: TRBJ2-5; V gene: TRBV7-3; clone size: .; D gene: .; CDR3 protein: CASSQTRQETQYF; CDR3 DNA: TGTGCCAGCAGCCAAACTCGGCAAGAGACCCAGTACTTC
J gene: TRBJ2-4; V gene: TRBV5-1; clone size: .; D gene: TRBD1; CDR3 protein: CASSLSGTGGDIQYF; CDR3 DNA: TGCGCCAGCAGCTTGTCCGGGACAGGGGGTGACATTCAGTACTTC
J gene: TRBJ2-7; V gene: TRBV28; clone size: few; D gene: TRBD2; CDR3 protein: CASSSRGLADNPYEQYF; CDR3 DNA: TGTGCCAGCAGTTCCCGAGGACTAGCGGACAACCCCTACGAGCAGTACTTC
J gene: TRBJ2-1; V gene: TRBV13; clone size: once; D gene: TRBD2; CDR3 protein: CASSSLGLAGGGEQFF; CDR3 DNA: TGTGCCAGCAGCTCGCTGGGACTAGCGGGTGGGGGGGAGCAGTTCTTC
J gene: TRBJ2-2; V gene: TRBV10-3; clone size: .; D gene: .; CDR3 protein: CAISIQGGAGELFF; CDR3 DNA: TGTGCCATCAGTATACAGGGGGGGGCCGGGGAGCTGTTTTTT
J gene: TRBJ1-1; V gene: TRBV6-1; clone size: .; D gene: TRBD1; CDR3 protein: CASSDRDREWNTEAFF; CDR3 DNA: TGTGCCAGCAGTGACCGGGACAGGGAATGGAACACTGAAGCTTTCTTT
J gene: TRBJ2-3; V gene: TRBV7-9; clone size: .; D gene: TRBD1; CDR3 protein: CASSFPRDRVTDTQYF; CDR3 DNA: TGTGCCAGCAGCTTTCCCCGAGACAGGGTAACAGATACGCAGTATTTT
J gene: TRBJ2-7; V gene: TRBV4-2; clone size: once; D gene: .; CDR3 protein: CASSPLDGGQVYEQYF; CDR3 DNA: TGTGCCAGCAGCCCTCTAGATGGGGGCCAAGTCTACGAGCAGTACTTC
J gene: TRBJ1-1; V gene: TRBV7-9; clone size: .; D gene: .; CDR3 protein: CASRLPGVNTEAFF; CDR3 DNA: TGTGCCAGCAGGCTGCCGGGGGTAAACACTGAAGCTTTCTTT
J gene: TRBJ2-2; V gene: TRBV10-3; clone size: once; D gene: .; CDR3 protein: CAISEGVSGELFF; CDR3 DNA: TGTGCCATCAGCGAAGGGGTTTCCGGGGAGCTGTTTTTT
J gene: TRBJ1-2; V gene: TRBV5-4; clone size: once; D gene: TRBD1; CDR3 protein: CASSLRGQNYGYTF; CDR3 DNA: TGTGCCAGCAGCTTGAGGGGACAGAACTATGGCTACACCTTC
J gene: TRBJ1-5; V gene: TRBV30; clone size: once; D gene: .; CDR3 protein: CAWSEQGFRNQPQHF; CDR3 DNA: TGTGCCTGGAGTGAGCAGGGTTTTCGCAATCAGCCCCAGCATTTT
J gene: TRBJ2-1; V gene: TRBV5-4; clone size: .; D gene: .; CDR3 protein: CASSPQLLSSYNEQFF; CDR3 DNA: TGTGCCAGCAGTCCACAGTTACTTAGCTCCTACAATGAGCAGTTCTTC
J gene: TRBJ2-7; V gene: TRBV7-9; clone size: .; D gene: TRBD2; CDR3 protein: CASAQAGAAYEQYF; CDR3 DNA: TGTGCCAGCGCCCAAGCGGGAGCGGCCTACGAGCAGTACTTC
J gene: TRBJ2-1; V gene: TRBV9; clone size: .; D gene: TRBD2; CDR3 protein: CASSPPFSGGAYNEQFF; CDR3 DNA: TGTGCCAGCAGCCCCCCTTTTAGCGGGGGGGCATACAATGAGCAGTTCTTC
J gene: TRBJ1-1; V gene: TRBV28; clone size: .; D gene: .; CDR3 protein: CASSEGGGYTRTPEAFF; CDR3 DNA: TGTGCCAGCTCTGAAGGGGGGGGATATACTAGAACACCTGAAGCTTTCTTT